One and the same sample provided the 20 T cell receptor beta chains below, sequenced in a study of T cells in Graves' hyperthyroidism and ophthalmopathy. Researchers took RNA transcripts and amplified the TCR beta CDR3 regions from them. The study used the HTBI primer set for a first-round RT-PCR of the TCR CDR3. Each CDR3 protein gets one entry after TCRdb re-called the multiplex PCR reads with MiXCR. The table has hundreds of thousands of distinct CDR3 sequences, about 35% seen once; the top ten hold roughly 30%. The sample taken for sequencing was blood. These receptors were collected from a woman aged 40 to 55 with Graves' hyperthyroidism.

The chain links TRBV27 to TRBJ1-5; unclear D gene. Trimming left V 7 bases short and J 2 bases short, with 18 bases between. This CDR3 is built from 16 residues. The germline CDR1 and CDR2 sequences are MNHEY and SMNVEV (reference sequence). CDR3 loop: CASKALRGDGNQPQHF. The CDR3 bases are TGTGCCAGCAAGGCCCTACGTGGAGATGGCAATCAGCCCCAGCATTTT.

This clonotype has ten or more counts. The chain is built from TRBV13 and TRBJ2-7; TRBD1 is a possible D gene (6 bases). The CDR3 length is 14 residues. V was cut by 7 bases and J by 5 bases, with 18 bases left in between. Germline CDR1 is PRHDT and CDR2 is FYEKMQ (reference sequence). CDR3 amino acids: CASKKSGVGDEQYF. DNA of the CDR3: TGTGCCAGCAAGAAATCAGGGGTAGGCGACGAGCAGTACTTC.

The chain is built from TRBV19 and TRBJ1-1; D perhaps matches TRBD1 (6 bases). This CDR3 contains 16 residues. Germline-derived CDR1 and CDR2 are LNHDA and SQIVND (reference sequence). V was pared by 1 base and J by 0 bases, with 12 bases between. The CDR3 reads CASSIAGGALNTEAFF. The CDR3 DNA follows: TGTGCCAGTAGTATAGCGGGGGGCGCGCTGAACACTGAAGCTTTCTTT.

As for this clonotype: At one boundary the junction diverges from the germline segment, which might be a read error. CDR3 coding DNA: TGTGCCATCAGTTACCCACACGGGTCCGGGCGGACCCAGTACTTC. Translation gives CAISYPHGSGRTQYF. The chain has TRBV6-5 and TRBJ2-5; D remains unclear. The CDR3 length is 15 residues. Germline V CDR1 and CDR2: MNHEY, SVGAGI.

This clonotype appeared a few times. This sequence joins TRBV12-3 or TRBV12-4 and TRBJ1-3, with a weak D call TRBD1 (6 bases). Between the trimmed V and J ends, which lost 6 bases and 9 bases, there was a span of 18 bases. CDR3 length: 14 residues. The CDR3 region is CASRMGGGSPTIYF. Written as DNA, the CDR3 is TGTGCCAGCAGGATGGGAGGGGGGAGCCCCACCATATATTTT.

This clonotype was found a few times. The CDR3 region is CASSQDADSVGYGYTF. The DNA for the CDR3 is TGTGCCAGCAGCCAAGATGCGGACAGTGTAGGCTATGGCTACACCTTC. The J gene is TRBJ1-2, the V gene TRBV14; D perhaps matches TRBD1 (6 bases). This CDR3 has 16 residues. Trimming removed 0 bases at V and 4 bases at J, with 15 bases between. Looked up from germline, CDR1 is SGHDN and CDR2 is FVKESK.

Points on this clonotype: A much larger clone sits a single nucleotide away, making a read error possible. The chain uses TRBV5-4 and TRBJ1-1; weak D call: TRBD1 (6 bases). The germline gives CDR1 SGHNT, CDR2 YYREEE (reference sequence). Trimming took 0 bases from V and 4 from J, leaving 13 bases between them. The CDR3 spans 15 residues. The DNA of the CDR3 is TGTGCCAGCAGCTTGGTCGGGGGCATGGGCACTGAAGCTTTCTTT. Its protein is CASSLVGGMGTEAFF.

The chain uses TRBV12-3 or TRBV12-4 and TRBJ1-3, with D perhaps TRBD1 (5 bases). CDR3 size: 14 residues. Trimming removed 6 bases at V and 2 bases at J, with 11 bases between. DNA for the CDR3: TGTGCCAGCAGCGGGGGGGTTGCTGGAAACACCATATATTTT. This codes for CASSGGVAGNTIYF.

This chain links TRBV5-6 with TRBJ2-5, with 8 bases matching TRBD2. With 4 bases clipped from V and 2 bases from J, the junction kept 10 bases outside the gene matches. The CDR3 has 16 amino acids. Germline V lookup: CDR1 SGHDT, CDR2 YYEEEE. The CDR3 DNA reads TGTGCCAGCAGCCAAGTTGGCGGGGGGTCACAAGAGACCCAGTACTTC. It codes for CASSQVGGGSQETQYF.

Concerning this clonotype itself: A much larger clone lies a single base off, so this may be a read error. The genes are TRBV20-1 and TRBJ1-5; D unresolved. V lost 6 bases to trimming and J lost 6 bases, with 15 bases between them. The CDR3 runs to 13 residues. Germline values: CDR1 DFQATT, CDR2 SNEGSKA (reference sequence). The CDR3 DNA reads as TGCAGTGCCTCGGACGAAGGCCTTCAGCCCCAGCATTTT. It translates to CSASDEGLQPQHF.

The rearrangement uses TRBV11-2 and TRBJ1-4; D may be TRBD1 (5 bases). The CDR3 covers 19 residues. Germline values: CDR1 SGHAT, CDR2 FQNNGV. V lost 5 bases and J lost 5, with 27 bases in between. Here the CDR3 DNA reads TGTGCCAGCAGCCAAGCCACGAACTACAACAGGCTACTGAATGAAAAACTGTTTTTT. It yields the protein CASSQATNYNRLLNEKLFF.

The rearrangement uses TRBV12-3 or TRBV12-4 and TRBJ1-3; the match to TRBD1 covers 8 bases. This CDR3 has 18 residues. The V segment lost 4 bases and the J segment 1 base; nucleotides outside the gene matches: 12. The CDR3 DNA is TGTGCCAGCAGTTCACTTAGGCAGGGGGCTCAGTCTGGAAACACCATATATTTT. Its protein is CASSSLRQGAQSGNTIYF.

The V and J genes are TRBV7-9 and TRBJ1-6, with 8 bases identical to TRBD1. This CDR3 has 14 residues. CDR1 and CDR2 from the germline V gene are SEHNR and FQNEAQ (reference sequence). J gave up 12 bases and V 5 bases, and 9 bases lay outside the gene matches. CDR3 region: CASSPTGTGRPLHF. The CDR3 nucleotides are TGTGCCAGCAGCCCGACAGGGACAGGCAGACCCCTCCACTTT.

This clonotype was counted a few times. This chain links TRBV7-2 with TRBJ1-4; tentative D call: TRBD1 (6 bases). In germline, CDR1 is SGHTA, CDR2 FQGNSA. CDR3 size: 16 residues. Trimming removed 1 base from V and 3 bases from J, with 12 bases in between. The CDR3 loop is CASSLDHGGPNEKLFF. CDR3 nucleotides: TGTGCCAGCAGCTTAGATCATGGGGGGCCTAATGAAAAACTGTTTTTT.

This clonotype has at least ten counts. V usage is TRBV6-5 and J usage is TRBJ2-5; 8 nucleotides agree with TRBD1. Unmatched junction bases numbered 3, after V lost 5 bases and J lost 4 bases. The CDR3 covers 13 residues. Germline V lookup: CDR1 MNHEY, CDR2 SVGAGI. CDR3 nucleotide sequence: TGTGCCAGCAGTGCGACAGGGGCAGAGACCCAGTACTTC. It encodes CASSATGAETQYF.

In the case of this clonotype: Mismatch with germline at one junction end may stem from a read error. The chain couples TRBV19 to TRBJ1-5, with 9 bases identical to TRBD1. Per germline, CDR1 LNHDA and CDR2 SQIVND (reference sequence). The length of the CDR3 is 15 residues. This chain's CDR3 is CANSIGGQGNQPQHF. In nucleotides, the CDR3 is TGTGCCAATAGTATTGGAGGACAGGGGAATCAGCCCCAGCATTTT.

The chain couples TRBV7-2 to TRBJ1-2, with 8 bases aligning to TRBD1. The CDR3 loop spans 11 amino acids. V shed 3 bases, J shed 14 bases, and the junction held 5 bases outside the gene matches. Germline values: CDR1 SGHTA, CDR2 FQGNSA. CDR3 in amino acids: CASSLLTGVTF. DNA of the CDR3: TGTGCCAGCAGCTTGTTGACAGGGGTTACCTTC.

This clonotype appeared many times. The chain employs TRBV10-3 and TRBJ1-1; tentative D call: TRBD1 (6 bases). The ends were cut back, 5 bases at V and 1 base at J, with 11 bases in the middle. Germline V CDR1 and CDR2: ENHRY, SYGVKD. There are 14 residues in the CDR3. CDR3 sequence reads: CAISTTGANTEAFF. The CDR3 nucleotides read TGTGCCATCAGTACGACGGGGGCGAACACTGAAGCTTTCTTT.

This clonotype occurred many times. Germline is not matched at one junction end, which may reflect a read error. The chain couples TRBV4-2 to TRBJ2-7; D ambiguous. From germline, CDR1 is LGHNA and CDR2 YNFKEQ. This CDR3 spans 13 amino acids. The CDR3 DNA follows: TGTGCCAGCAGCCAAGACCCCCGGTACGCGCAGTACTTC. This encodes CASSQDPRYAQYF.

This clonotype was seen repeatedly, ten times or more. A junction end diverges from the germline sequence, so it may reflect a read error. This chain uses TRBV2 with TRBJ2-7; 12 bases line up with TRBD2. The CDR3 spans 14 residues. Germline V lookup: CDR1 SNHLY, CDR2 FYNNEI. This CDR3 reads CASSEGLAGYEQYF. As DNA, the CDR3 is TGCGCCAGCAGTGAGGGACTAGCGGGCTACGAGCAGTACTTC.